This T cell receptor (beta chain) stems from a study of T cells in Graves' hyperthyroidism and ophthalmopathy. Study conclusions and caveats: Appearing also in blood were most of the thyroid clonotypes expanded above 0.001. A model built on 13 V-J features separated ophthalmopathy from stable hyperthyroidism.

Ophthalmopathy patients all had a Clinical Activity Score of at least 3, a NOSPECS grade of at least 4 and disease under 3 months old. Criteria for exclusion of patients were uncontrolled infection, other autoimmune disease, pregnancy or lactation. The V gene lost 1 base and the J gene lost 3 bases, with 14 bases spanning the gap. Germline V gives CDR1 DFQATT, CDR2 SNEGSKA (reference sequence). This CDR3 contains 15 residues. A remark on this clonotype: Its target is unknown.

RNA transcripts were the template for amplifying TCR beta CDR3 regions. Initially, a first-round RT-PCR of the TCR CDR3 employed the HTBI primer set. In TCRdb, the multiplex PCR reads were re-called with MiXCR into one record per CDR3 protein. The sample shows about 260,000 distinct CDR3 sequences, about a sixth of them seen only once. This rearrangement joins TRBV20-1 to TRBJ2-3; D may be TRBD1 (7 bases). The TCR was taken from a woman aged 18 to 35 with Graves' ophthalmopathy. Sequencing used blood. The DNA of the CDR3 is TGCAGTGCTAGAGGGGGCAGGGGGGTTACAGATACGCAGTATTTT. It is translated as CSARGGRGVTDTQYF.